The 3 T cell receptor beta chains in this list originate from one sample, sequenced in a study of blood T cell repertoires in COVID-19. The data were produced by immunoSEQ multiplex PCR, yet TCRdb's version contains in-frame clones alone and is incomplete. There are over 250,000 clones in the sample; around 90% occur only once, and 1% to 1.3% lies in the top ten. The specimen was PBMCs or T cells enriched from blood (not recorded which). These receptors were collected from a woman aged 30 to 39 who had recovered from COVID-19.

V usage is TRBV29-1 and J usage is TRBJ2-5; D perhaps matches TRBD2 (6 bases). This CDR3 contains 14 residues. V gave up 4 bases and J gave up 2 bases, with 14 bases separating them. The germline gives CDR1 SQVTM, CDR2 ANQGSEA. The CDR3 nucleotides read TGCAGCGTTGGGGCGGGAAATGATCAAGAGACCCAGTACTTC. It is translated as CSVGAGNDQETQYF.

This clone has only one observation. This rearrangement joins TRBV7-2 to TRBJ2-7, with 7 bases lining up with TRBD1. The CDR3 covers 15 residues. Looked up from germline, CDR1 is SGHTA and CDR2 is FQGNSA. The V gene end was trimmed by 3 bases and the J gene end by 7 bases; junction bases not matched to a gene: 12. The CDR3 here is CASSLLGGPREEQYF. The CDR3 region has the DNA TGTGCCAGCAGCTTGTTAGGGGGCCCGCGAGAGGAGCAGTACTTC.

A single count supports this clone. The CDR3 here is CASSNSGGSQETQYF. The CDR3 coding sequence is TGCGCCAGCAGCAACAGCGGGGGGAGCCAAGAGACCCAGTACTTC. The V call is TRBV5-1, the J call TRBJ2-5; 9 bases align to TRBD2. CDR3 length: 15 residues. In germline, CDR1 is SGHRS, CDR2 YFSETQ. The V and J ends lost 4 bases and 1 base, in that order; junction bases with no gene match: 5. Full variable domain (outside the CDR3, taken from reference TRBV5-1 and TRBJ2-5): KAGVTQTPRYLIKTRGQQVTLSCSPISGHRSVSWYQQTPGQGLQFLFEYFSETQRNKGNFPGRFSGRQFSNSRSEMNVSTLELGDSALYLCASSNSGGSQETQYFGPGTRLLVL.